Following are 5 T cell receptor beta chains from one sample sequenced in a study of cytomegalovirus exposure and HLA in healthy donors. The PCR made use of 60 Vbeta and 13 Jbeta primers. Assay: immunoSEQ multiplex PCR; the TCRdb copy retains only in-frame clones and omits some. The sample lists under 250,000 clones, around 86% occurring once. The sample comprised PBMCs. Receptor source: a woman aged 45-60 years in good health and CMV-seropositive.

The chain couples TRBV4-2 to TRBJ2-7; D is ambiguous. Germline CDR1 reads LGHNA; CDR2 reads YNFKEQ. There are 14 residues in the CDR3. V lost 1 base and J lost 1, with 8 bases in between. Written as DNA, the CDR3 is TGTGCCAGCAGCCAAGTTCAGAATTCCTACGAGCAGTACTTC. It specifies CASSQVQNSYEQYF.

This sequence joins TRBV9 and TRBJ1-1; TRBD1 matches 11 bases. Germline V gene data show CDR1 as SGDLS and CDR2 as YYNGEE. J gave up 5 bases and V 0 bases, and 3 bases lay outside the gene matches. This CDR3 spans 15 amino acids. The CDR3 here is CASSVAGQGATEAFF. The CDR3 DNA sequence: TGTGCCAGCAGCGTAGCTGGACAGGGGGCTACTGAAGCTTTCTTT.

The chain couples TRBV5-1 to TRBJ1-1, with D maybe TRBD1 (5 bases). Germline V gene lookup returns CDR1 SGHRS and CDR2 YFSETQ. V gave up 0 bases and J gave up 2 bases, with 11 bases separating them. CDR3 length equals 15 residues. Written as DNA, the CDR3 is TGCGCCAGCAGCTTGGACGGGGGACGAAACACTGAAGCTTTCTTT. This sequence encodes CASSLDGGRNTEAFF.

In this sample, this clone turned up once. V and J are TRBV5-6 and TRBJ2-7, with D maybe TRBD1 (6 bases). This CDR3 has 15 residues. CDR1 and CDR2 from the germline V gene are SGHDT and YYEEEE. Trimming cost V 4 bases and J 2 bases, with 16 bases left between them. The CDR3 nucleotides are TGTGCCAGCAGCCCCTGGGCAGGGGCAGCCTACGAGCAGTACTTC. Its protein product is CASSPWAGAAYEQYF.

The rearrangement joins TRBV11-2 to TRBJ2-2; 11 nucleotides agree with TRBD2. Germline V lookup: CDR1 SGHAT, CDR2 FQNNGV. After removal of 5 bases from V and 6 bases from J, the junction contained 5 bases not matched to a gene. This CDR3 contains 15 residues. Written as DNA, the CDR3 is TGTGCCAGCAGCCCACTAGCGGGGGCGGCCGGGGAGCTGTTTTTT. Translated, it gives CASSPLAGAAGELFF.